This TCR beta chain was sequenced in a study of OX40 agonist ivuxolimab in advanced cancers. Study overall: Partial responses were observed in three patients, of whom one had hepatocellular carcinoma and two had cutaneous melanoma.

The data were produced by immunoSEQ multiplex PCR, yet TCRdb's version contains in-frame clones alone and is incomplete. The profile shows fewer than 60,000 clones, about 85% of them singletons. Trimming stripped 0 bases from V and 6 bases from J, with 9 bases between. This CDR3 spans 13 amino acids. Germline V gives CDR1 SGHDN, CDR2 FVKESK. The sequence derives from an adult with an advanced solid tumor such as melanoma, head and neck, liver or kidney cancer. The source material was CD4+ or CD8+ T cells sorted from blood, sampled in a trial of the OX40 agonist ivuxolimab. The chain links TRBV14 to TRBJ2-7, with D possibly TRBD1 on 6 matching bases. This CDR3 is CASSQETGPEQYF. The CDR3, as DNA: TGTGCCAGCAGCCAAGAAACAGGGCCCGAGCAGTACTTC.